The 9 T cell receptor beta chains listed next were all sequenced from one sample in a study of blood T cell repertoires in COVID-19. The protocol was immunoSEQ multiplex PCR, while the TCRdb copy is restricted to in-frame clones and leaves out a portion. This sample has some 330,000 clones, with 88% found just once. The sequenced sample was peripheral blood. These receptors all come from a woman in her fifties or sixties with active or convalescent COVID-19.

The V call is TRBV20-1, the J call TRBJ2-5; 9 bases map to TRBD2. Germline V gene lookup returns CDR1 DFQATT and CDR2 SNEGSKA (reference sequence). The CDR3 totals 15 residues. With V trimmed by 3 bases and J by 1 base, 6 bases remained unmatched. DNA of the CDR3: TGCAGTGCTAGTTCCCTAGCGGGGATCCAAGAGACCCAGTACTTC. This gives the protein CSASSLAGIQETQYF.

This clone has a single count. The genes are TRBV6-2 or TRBV6-3 and TRBJ2-3; 9 nucleotides align to TRBD1. V lost 6 bases to trimming and J lost 6 bases; unmatched junction nucleotides: 10. Germline V gives CDR1 MNHEY, CDR2 SVGEGT. The CDR3 is made up of 15 amino acids. CDR3 bases: TGTGCCAGCAGCCTAGGACAGGGGCGAGGGGATACGCAGTATTTT. Protein: CASSLGQGRGDTQYF.

The chain links TRBV12-5 to TRBJ2-1, with D perhaps matching TRBD1 (6 bases). V lost 4 bases to trimming and J lost 0 bases, with 7 bases between them. The CDR3 has 14 residues. CDR1 is LGHNT, CDR2 FRNRAP, per germline. The CDR3, as DNA: TGTGCTAGTGGTTCGGACAGCTCCTACAATGAGCAGTTCTTC. Translating gives CASGSDSSYNEQFF.

The J gene is TRBJ2-2, the V gene TRBV11-2, with 9 bases that match TRBD1. Germline CDR1 reads SGHAT; CDR2 reads FQNNGV. This CDR3 has 15 residues. Trimming cost V 5 bases and J 6 bases; bases outside gene matches: 7. The DNA for the CDR3 is TGTGCCAGCAGCCTCGACGACAGGGGGGCCGGGGAGCTGTTTTTT. It is translated as CASSLDDRGAGELFF.

The gene calls are TRBV28 and TRBJ1-1; perhaps TRBD1 as D (6 bases). Trimming took 2 bases from V and 5 from J, leaving 12 bases between them. Germline V gene lookup returns CDR1 MDHEN and CDR2 SYDVKM. CDR3 length: 14 residues. CDR3 coding DNA: TGTGCCAGCAGTTTAGGAGTAGGGGGAACTGAAGCTTTCTTT. Translation: CASSLGVGGTEAFF.

V is TRBV18 and J is TRBJ2-7, with TRBD2 matching over 9 bases. Germline lookup yields CDR1 KGHSH and CDR2 LQKENI. The V gene end was trimmed by 3 bases and the J gene end by 4 bases; junction bases not matched to a gene: 7. This CDR3 has 15 amino acids. For the CDR3, the DNA is TGTGCCAGCTCACCTAGCGGGAGTGGCGGATACGAGCAGTACTTC. Protein sequence: CASSPSGSGGYEQYF.

This CDR3 reads CASSPLPATGGNTGELFF. Written as DNA, the CDR3 is TGTGCCAGCTCACCACTTCCCGCGACAGGGGGGAACACCGGGGAGCTGTTTTTT. V usage is TRBV18 and J usage is TRBJ2-2, with TRBD1 identical over 9 bases. This CDR3 region has 18 residues. From germline, CDR1 is KGHSH and CDR2 LQKENI. J gave up 1 base and V 1 base, and 7 bases lay outside the gene matches.

The chain has TRBV27 and TRBJ2-2, with a tentative D call TRBD1 (6 bases). Trimming pared 2 bases from V and 7 bases from J, leaving 8 bases between. The germline V gene encodes CDR1 MNHEY and CDR2 SMNVEV (reference sequence). The CDR3 totals 13 residues. DNA of the CDR3: TGTGCCAGCAGTTTAATGACAGGCGGGGAGCTGTTTTTT. Its protein product is CASSLMTGGELFF.

The chain is built from TRBV9 and TRBJ2-3, with 8 bases fitting TRBD2. Trimming removed 6 bases from V and 0 bases from J; junction bases left unmatched: 6. CDR3 length equals 15 residues. Per germline, CDR1 SGDLS and CDR2 YYNGEE. The CDR3 loop reads CASTLAGSSTDTQYF. CDR3 bases: TGTGCCAGCACCTTAGCGGGATCTAGCACAGATACGCAGTATTTT.